This record covers a single T cell receptor beta chain. Its specificity is not known. The treatment denotes: about 20 received Ad26.COV2.S at low or high dose, single or two shots; roughly five received placebo; per-sample allocation not given. Sampling occurred on day 63 after the first vaccine or placebo injection. This CDR3 comprises 15 residues. Looked up from germline, CDR1 is SGHRS and CDR2 is YFSETQ. Trimming took off 5 bases at V and 4 bases at J, with 18 bases between the two ends. Clones were sequenced by immunoSEQ multiplex PCR, and TCRdb holds only the in-frame ones, with some missing. The profile shows under 600,000 clones, 80% to 90% of them singletons. The data belong to a study of Ad26.COV2.S vaccination and SARS-CoV-2 variants. Study summary: Recipients of Ad26.COV2.S got it intramuscularly, once or twice 56 days apart.

Study-wide results and caveats: From the TCR breadth and depth analyses, total T cell responses may have been underestimated. Recipients of vaccine and of placebo showed similar breadth of their non-spike TCR repertoires.

This chain uses TRBV5-1 with TRBJ1-2; D uncertain. This TCR came from a person between 18 and 60 years old who received the Ad26.COV2.S COVID-19 vaccine or a placebo. The sample was peripheral blood, taken in a trial of Ad26.COV2.S vaccine versus placebo. The CDR3 bases are TGCGCCAGCAGGTATAGCATGGGTGAGAGCTATGGCTACACCTTC. Its protein is CASRYSMGESYGYTF.